This T cell receptor beta chain was captured in a study of blood T cells in healthy people across ages. Primers used in a second PCR of roughly 7 to 11 cycles were a sample-barcoded 5' primer and a J-beta primer mix. TCRdb re-derived calls from the 5' RACE reads in MiXCR, one entry per CDR3 protein. The sample includes 700,000 or so distinct CDR3 sequences, 22% of them seen just once. The CDR3 is made up of 12 amino acids. Trimming shortened V by 4 bases and J by 1 base, and 4 bases separated the two germline ends. Germline CDR1 and CDR2: MNHEY and SVGEGT. Total RNA extracted from each sample amounted to at least 5.5 micrograms. Comment on this clonotype: Its cognate antigen is unknown.

Overall study findings and caveats: Per million T cells, TCR beta diversity dropped roughly linearly as age increased. Naive CD4+ cells and diversity were both higher in long-lived donors than in aged donors. PBMCs were not sorted, which prevented a conclusive comparison of naive versus antigen-experienced cells.

This chain connects TRBV6-2 or TRBV6-3 to TRBJ1-1; unclear D gene. The sequence derives from a man between 65 and 85 years old in good health. Sequencing used blood. CDR3 in amino acids: CASSFWNTEAFF. The CDR3 coding sequence is TGTGCCAGCAGTTTCTGGAACACTGAAGCTTTCTTT.